The 9 T cell receptor beta chains in this list originate from one sample, sequenced in a study of T cell responses to AZD1222 COVID-19 vaccine. Clones were read by immunoSEQ multiplex PCR, and TCRdb kept only the in-frame ones, dropping some. The table records about 96,000 clones, around 89% of them present only once. Material: peripheral blood, obtained on day 0 of AZD1222 vaccination. The receptors originated from an adult in good health.

The rearrangement joins TRBV5-1 to TRBJ1-1; 9 bases match TRBD1. The CDR3 extends over 16 amino acids. The V and J ends lost 0 bases and 6 bases, in that order; junction bases with no gene match: 9. CDR1 SGHRS and CDR2 YFSETQ come from the germline V gene. The CDR3 sequence is CASSLAGNRGLAEAFF. In DNA form, the CDR3 reads TGCGCCAGCAGCTTGGCCGGGAACAGGGGGCTAGCTGAAGCTTTCTTT.

V and J are TRBV2 and TRBJ1-4; D gene unclear. CDR1 is SNHLY and CDR2 is FYNNEI in the germline V gene. The CDR3 contains 15 residues. Trimming cost V 6 bases and J 4 bases, with 15 bases left between them. CDR3 nucleotides: TGTGCCAGCAGGGCTGCGGACGGAAATAATGAAAAACTGTTTTTT. It yields the protein CASRAADGNNEKLFF.

Here the CDR3 reads CSVVPKETQYF. The CDR3 DNA reads as TGCAGCGTTGTCCCCAAGGAGACCCAGTACTTC. The chain carries TRBV29-1 and TRBJ2-5; D unresolved. V dropped 4 bases and J dropped 5 bases, with 8 bases sitting between them. This CDR3 has 11 residues. Germline lookup yields CDR1 SQVTM and CDR2 ANQGSEA.

The V call is TRBV30, the J call TRBJ2-2; D not resolved. V was trimmed by 4 bases and J by 6 bases, leaving 18 bases between them. The CDR3 is 15 residues long. CDR1 and CDR2 from the germline V gene are GTSNPN and SVGIG (reference sequence). This chain's CDR3 is CAWTFSPASPGELFF. As DNA, the CDR3 is TGTGCCTGGACTTTCTCCCCAGCGTCCCCCGGGGAGCTGTTTTTT.

The chain joins TRBV5-5 to TRBJ2-5; TRBD1 agrees at 9 bases. Germline values: CDR1 SGHKS, CDR2 YYEKEE (reference sequence). J lost 5 bases, V lost 3 bases, and 8 bases had no gene match. The CDR3 runs to 15 residues. The CDR3 region is CASSSMGQGQETQYF. In DNA form, the CDR3 reads TGTGCCAGCAGCTCGATGGGACAGGGACAGGAGACCCAGTACTTC.

The chain links TRBV15 to TRBJ1-6, with unresolved D. V was trimmed by 0 bases and J by 1 base, leaving 10 bases between them. CDR3 length: 17 residues. The germline V gene has CDR1 LNHNV and CDR2 YYDKDF (reference sequence). The CDR3 nucleotides are TGTGCCACCAGCAGAGATCGGGTCAGTTCCTATAATTCACCCCTCCACTTT. Encoded protein: CATSRDRVSSYNSPLHF.

This chain connects TRBV18 to TRBJ1-3; D is uncertain. Trimming removed 4 bases from V and 4 bases from J, with 2 bases in between. This CDR3 is built from 11 residues. CDR1 is KGHSH, CDR2 LQKENI, per germline. The CDR3 loop reads CASSRGNTIYF. In nucleotides, the CDR3 is TGTGCCAGCTCACGCGGAAACACCATATATTTT.

The V gene is TRBV7-9, the J gene TRBJ2-3; 9 bases are shared with TRBD1. V lost 6 bases and J lost 2; bases outside the gene matches: 9. The germline gives CDR1 SEHNR, CDR2 FQNEAQ (reference sequence). The CDR3 length is 16 residues. CDR3 amino acids: CASRSPGTGFTDTQYF. CDR3 nucleotide sequence: TGTGCCAGCAGGTCTCCCGGGACAGGGTTCACAGATACGCAGTATTTT. Looking up the rest from reference TRBV7-9 and TRBJ2-3 gives the full variable domain: DTGVSQNPRHKITKRGQNVTFRCDPISEHNRLYWYRQTLGQGPEFLTYFQNEAQLEKSRLLSDRFSAERPKGSFSTLEIQRTEQGDSAMYLCASRSPGTGFTDTQYFGPGTRLTVL.

The chain carries TRBV3-1 (or the pseudogene TRBV3-2) and TRBJ1-1; D remains unclear. This CDR3 spans 12 amino acids. Trimming shortened V by 4 bases and J by 4 bases, and 7 bases separated the two germline ends. Germline CDR1 is LGHDT and CDR2 is YNNKEL (reference sequence). The CDR3 sequence: CASSRVATEAFF. CDR3 DNA sequence: TGTGCCAGCAGCCGAGTTGCCACTGAAGCTTTCTTT.